This is a list of T cell receptor beta chains from one sample in a study of blood T cell repertoires in COVID-19. Here immunoSEQ multiplex PCR was the method, and the copy in TCRdb shows in-frame clones only, minus some. The data contain approximately 210,000 clones, around nine tenths of them seen just once; the ten biggest clones take up roughly 6.2%. Sequencing was carried out using peripheral blood. These receptors all stem from a woman in her forties who had recovered from COVID-19. The CDR3 runs from the conserved cysteine through the conserved F or W. The D gene is left open where the match is weak. Clone size, where shown, is once, few, many, or a class for clones that have expanded.

V,J,size,length,D,DNA,CDR3
TRBV7-9,TRBJ2-2,.,14,.,TGTGCCAGCAGCATACCGGGGTTTACCGGGGAGCTGTTTTTT,CASSIPGFTGELFF
TRBV19,TRBJ1-5,once,14,.,TGTGCCAGTAGTAGATCAGGGGCTGATCAGCCCCAGCATTTT,CASSRSGADQPQHF
TRBV6-1,TRBJ1-1,.,11,.,TGTGCCAGCAGTGAAAAGGGGATGGCTTTCTTT,CASSEKGMAFF
TRBV7-3,TRBJ2-1,once,15,TRBD2,TGTGCCAGCAGCTCGGGACTAGGGGGACTCAATGAGCAGTTCTTC,CASSSGLGGLNEQFF
TRBV30,TRBJ2-7,.,12,.,TGTGCCTGGAGCACACACCAATACGAGCAGTACTTC,CAWSTHQYEQYF
TRBV28,TRBJ2-2,.,14,TRBD1,TGTGCCTACCGGGGGACAGGGAACACCGGGGAGCTGTTTTTT,CAYRGTGNTGELFF
TRBV14,TRBJ2-7,.,15,TRBD2,TGTGCCAGCACCTCCCGAGGCGGGAGTGTTTCCGAGCAGTACTTC,CASTSRGGSVSEQYF
TRBV12-3/TRBV12-4,TRBJ1-1,medium-sized,13,.,TGTGCCAGCAGTTTGGGGGGGAACACTGAAGCTTTCTTT,CASSLGGNTEAFF
TRBV7-8,TRBJ2-7,.,14,.,TGTGCCAGCAGCTTAAGCGGCGACGCCTACGAGCAGTACTTC,CASSLSGDAYEQYF
TRBV3-1/TRBV3-2,TRBJ2-2,.,17,TRBD1,TGTGCCAGCAGTCGCGTTGGACAGGGGCGGAACACCGGGGAGCTGTTTTTT,CASSRVGQGRNTGELFF
TRBV6-2/TRBV6-3,TRBJ2-2,.,17,TRBD2,TGTGCCAGCAGTTACCTAGCGGGAGGTTCTGAAACCGGGGAGCTGTTTTTT,CASSYLAGGSETGELFF